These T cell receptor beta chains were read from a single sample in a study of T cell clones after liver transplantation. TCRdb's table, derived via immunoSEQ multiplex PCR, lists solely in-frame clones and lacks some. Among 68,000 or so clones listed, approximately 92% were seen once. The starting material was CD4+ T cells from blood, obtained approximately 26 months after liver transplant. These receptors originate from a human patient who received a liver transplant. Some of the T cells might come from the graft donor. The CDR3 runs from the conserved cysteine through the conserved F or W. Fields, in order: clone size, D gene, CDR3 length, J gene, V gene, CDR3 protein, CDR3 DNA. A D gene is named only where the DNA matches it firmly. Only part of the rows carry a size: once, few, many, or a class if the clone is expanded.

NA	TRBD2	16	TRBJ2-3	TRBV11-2	CASSLGLAGSTDTQYF	TGTGCCAGCAGCTTAGGACTAGCGGGGAGCACAGATACGCAGTATTTT
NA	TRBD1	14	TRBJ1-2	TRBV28	CASGRTGTHYGYTF	TGTGCCAGCGGCCGGACAGGGACGCACTATGGCTACACCTTC
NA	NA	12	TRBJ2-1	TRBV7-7	CASSLKPHEQFF	TGTGCTAGCAGCTTAAAGCCACATGAGCAGTTCTTC
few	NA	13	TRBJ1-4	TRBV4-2	CASSQATNEKLFF	TGTGCCAGCAGCCAAGCCACCAATGAAAAACTGTTTTTT
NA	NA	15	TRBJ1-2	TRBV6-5	CASSLSGAQNYGYTF	TGTGCCAGCAGTTTATCAGGGGCCCAAAACTATGGCTACACCTTC
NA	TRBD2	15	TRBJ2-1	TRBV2	CASSRTSGSVYEQFF	TGTGCCAGCAGTCGGACTAGCGGGAGTGTCTATGAGCAGTTCTTC
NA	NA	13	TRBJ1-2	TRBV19	CASSIPPQKGYTF	TGTGCCAGTAGTATCCCCCCGCAGAAGGGCTACACCTTC
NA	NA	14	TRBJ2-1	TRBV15	CATSREGRYNEQFF	TGTGCCACCAGCAGAGAGGGACGGTACAATGAGCAGTTCTTC
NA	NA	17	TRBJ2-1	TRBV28	CASSAAGGQEFYNEQFF	TGTGCCAGCAGTGCCGCTGGTGGGCAGGAGTTCTACAATGAGCAGTTCTTC
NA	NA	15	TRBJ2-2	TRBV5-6	CASSLEAGTAGELFF	TGTGCCAGCAGCTTGGAGGCAGGGACGGCCGGGGAGCTGTTTTTT
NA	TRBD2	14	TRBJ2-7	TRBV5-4	CASSLGTSDYEQYF	TGTGCCAGCAGCTTAGGCACTAGCGACTACGAGCAGTACTTC
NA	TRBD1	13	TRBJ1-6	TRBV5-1	CATRTGDNSPLHF	TGCGCCACAAGGACAGGGGATAATTCACCCCTCCACTTT
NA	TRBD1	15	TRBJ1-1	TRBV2	CASSATGGGSTEAFF	TGTGCCAGCAGTGCCACAGGGGGAGGGAGCACTGAAGCTTTCTTT
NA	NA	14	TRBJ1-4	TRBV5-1	CASSLGRRGEKLFF	TGCGCCAGCAGCTTGGGGCGGAGGGGTGAAAAACTGTTTTTT
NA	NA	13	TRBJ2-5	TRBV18	CASSPLAKETQYF	TGTGCCAGCTCACCACTAGCCAAAGAGACCCAGTACTTC
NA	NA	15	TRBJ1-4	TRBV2	CASLERPPANEKLFF	TGTGCCAGCTTGGAAAGACCACCGGCTAATGAAAAACTGTTTTTT
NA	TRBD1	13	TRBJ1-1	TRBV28	CATTGQGGTEAFF	TGTGCGACTACCGGACAGGGGGGGACTGAAGCTTTCTTT
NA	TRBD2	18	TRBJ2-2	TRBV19	CASSIAPGLAGNTGELFF	TGTGCCAGTAGTATAGCACCGGGACTAGCGGGGAACACCGGGGAGCTGTTTTTT
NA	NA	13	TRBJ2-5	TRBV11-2	CASSLQGWETQYF	TGTGCCAGCAGCCTACAGGGTTGGGAGACCCAGTACTTC
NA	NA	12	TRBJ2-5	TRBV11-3	CASSLSGETQYF	TGTGCCAGCAGCTTAAGTGGAGAGACCCAGTACTTC
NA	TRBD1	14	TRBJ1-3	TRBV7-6	CASSFGTAGNTIYF	TGTGCCAGCAGCTTTGGGACAGCTGGAAACACCATATATTTT
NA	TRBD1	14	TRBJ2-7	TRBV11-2	CASSNRGRDYEQYF	TGTGCCAGCAGCAACAGGGGGCGAGACTACGAGCAGTACTTC
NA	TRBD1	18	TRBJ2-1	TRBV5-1	CASSSPTGTGAFYNEQFF	TGCGCCAGCAGCTCGCCCACTGGGACAGGGGCCTTTTACAATGAGCAGTTCTTC
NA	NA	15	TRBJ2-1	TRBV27	CASSLSGSSYNEQFF	TGTGCCAGCAGTTTATCAGGGAGCTCCTACAATGAGCAGTTCTTC
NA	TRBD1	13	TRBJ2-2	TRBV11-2	CASGEQGPGELFF	TGTGCCAGCGGAGAACAGGGGCCCGGGGAGCTGTTTTTT
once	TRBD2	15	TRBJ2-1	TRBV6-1	CASSVSLAGRDEQFF	TGTGCCAGCAGTGTGTCACTAGCGGGAAGGGATGAGCAGTTCTTC
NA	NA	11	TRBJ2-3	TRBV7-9	CASSYTDTQYF	TGTGCCAGCAGCTACACAGATACGCAGTATTTT
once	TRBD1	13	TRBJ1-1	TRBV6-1	CASSETQDRDPFF	TGTGCCAGCAGTGAAACCCAGGACAGGGACCCTTTCTTT
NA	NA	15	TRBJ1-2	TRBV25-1	CASRPPGPFNYGYTF	TGTGCCAGCAGGCCCCCAGGGCCCTTTAACTATGGCTACACCTTC
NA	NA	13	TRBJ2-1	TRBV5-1	CASSLGRENEQFF	TGCGCCAGCAGCTTGGGAAGGGAAAATGAGCAGTTCTTC
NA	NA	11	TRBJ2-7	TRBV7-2	CASSSTREQYF	TGTGCCAGCAGCTCGACTAGAGAGCAGTACTTC
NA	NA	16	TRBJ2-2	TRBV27	CASSLDGYSNTGELFF	TGTGCCAGCAGTTTAGACGGGTATTCGAACACCGGGGAGCTGTTTTTT
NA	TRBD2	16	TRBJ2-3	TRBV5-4	CASSPGSGRAVNTQYF	TGTGCCAGCAGCCCAGGAAGCGGGAGGGCCGTAAATACGCAGTATTTT
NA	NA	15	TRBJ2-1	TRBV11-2	CASSLLKGVGDEQFF	TGTGCCAGCAGCTTATTGAAGGGAGTAGGCGATGAGCAGTTCTTC
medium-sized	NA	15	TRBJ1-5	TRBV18	CASSPPGASNQPQHF	TGTGCCAGCTCACCCCCGGGTGCAAGCAATCAGCCCCAGCATTTT
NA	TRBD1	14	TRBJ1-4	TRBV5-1	CASRPGTGIEKLFF	TGCGCCAGCAGACCCGGGACAGGGATTGAAAAACTGTTTTTT
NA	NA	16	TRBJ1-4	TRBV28	CASSSLGAASNEKLFF	TGTGCCAGCAGTTCCCTCGGCGCAGCTTCTAATGAAAAACTGTTTTTT
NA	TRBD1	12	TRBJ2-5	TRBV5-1	CASSGGLETQYF	TGCGCCAGTTCAGGGGGCTTGGAGACCCAGTACTTC
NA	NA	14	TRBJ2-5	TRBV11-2	CASSLIGGRETQYF	TGTGCCAGCAGCTTAATCGGGGGCCGGGAGACCCAGTACTTC
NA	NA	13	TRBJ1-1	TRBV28	CASSLGGRNEAFF	TGTGCCAGCAGTTTGGGGGGGCGGAATGAAGCTTTCTTT
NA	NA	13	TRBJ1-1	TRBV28	CASRKGMNTEAFF	TGTGCCAGCAGGAAAGGGATGAACACTGAAGCTTTCTTT
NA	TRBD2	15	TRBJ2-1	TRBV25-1	CASSGSGRDHNEQFF	TGTGCCAGCAGTGGTAGCGGGAGGGACCACAATGAGCAGTTCTTC
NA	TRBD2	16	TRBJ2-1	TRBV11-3	CASSSRLGLGGDEQFF	TGTGCCAGCAGCTCGCGTCTGGGACTAGGAGGCGATGAGCAGTTCTTC
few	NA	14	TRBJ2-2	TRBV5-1	CASSLREGTGELFF	TGCGCCAGCAGCTTACGGGAAGGCACCGGGGAGCTGTTTTTT
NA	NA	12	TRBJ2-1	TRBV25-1	CASSESPRLGFF	TGTGCCAGCAGTGAATCCCCTCGACTGGGGTTCTTC
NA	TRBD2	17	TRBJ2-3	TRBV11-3	CASSMPSLAGITDTQYF	TGTGCCAGCAGCATGCCCTCGCTAGCGGGCATCACAGATACGCAGTATTTT
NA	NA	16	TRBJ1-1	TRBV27	CASSNPSTGMNTEAFF	TGTGCCAGCAGTAATCCCTCGACAGGCATGAACACTGAAGCTTTCTTT
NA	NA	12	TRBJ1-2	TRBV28	CASSLAGYGYTF	TGTGCCAGCAGTTTGGCTGGGTATGGCTACACCTTC
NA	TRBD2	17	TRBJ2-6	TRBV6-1	CASSAGTSVSGANVLTF	TGTGCCAGCAGTGCCGGGACTAGCGTCTCTGGGGCCAACGTCCTGACTTTC
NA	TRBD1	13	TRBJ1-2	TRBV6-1	CASSRAGGSGYTF	TGTGCCAGCTCCCGAGCAGGGGGCAGCGGCTACACCTTC
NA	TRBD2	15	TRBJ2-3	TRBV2	CASSGLAGGWDTQYF	TGTGCCAGCAGTGGTTTAGCGGGAGGTTGGGATACGCAGTATTTT
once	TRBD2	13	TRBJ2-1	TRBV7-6	CASSGSGRNEQFF	TGTGCCAGCAGCGGGAGCGGGAGGAATGAGCAGTTCTTC
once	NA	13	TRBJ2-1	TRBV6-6	CASSYPPSNEQFF	TGTGCCAGCAGTTATCCGCCCAGCAATGAGCAGTTCTTC
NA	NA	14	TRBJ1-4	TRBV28	CASSQGGTNEKLFF	TGTGCCAGCAGCCAAGGGGGTACTAATGAAAAACTGTTTTTT
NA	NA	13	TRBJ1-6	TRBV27	CASRSRVNSPLHF	TGTGCCAGCAGGTCCCGGGTCAATTCACCCCTCCACTTT